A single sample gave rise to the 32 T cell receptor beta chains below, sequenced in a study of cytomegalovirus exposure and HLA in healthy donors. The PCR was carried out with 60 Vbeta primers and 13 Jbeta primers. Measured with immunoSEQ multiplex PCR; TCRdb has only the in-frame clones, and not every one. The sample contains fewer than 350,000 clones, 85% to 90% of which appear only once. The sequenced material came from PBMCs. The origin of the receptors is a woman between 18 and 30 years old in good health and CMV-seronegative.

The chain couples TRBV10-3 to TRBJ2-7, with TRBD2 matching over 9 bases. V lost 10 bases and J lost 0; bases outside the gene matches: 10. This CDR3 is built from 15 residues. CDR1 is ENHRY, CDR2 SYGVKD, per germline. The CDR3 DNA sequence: TGTGCCACCCGAGAGGGCGGGGGGGTCTCCTACGAGCAGTACTTC. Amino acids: CATREGGGVSYEQYF.

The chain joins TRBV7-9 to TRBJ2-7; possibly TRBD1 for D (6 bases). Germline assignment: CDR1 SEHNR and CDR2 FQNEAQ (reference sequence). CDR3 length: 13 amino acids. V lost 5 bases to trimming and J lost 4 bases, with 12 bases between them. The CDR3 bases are TGTGCCAGCAGCCCACAGGGTGGATACGAGCAGTACTTC. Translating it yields CASSPQGGYEQYF.

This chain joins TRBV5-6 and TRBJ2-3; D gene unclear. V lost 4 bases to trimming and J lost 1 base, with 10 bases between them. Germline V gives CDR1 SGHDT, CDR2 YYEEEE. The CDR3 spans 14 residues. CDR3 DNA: TGTGCCAGCAGCCCATGGCCAGGCACAGATACGCAGTATTTT. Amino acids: CASSPWPGTDTQYF.

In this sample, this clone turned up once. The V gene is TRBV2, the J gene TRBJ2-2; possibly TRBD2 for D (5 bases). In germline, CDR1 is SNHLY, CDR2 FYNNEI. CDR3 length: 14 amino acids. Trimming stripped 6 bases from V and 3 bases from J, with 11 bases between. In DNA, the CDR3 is TGTGCCAGCAGGTTCGGGGATCACACCGGGGAGCTGTTTTTT. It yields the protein CASRFGDHTGELFF.

For the CDR3, the DNA is TGTGCCAGTGGGGGGGGCAGCCCCTACGAGCAGTACTTC. Amino acid sequence: CASGGGSPYEQYF. This chain links TRBV9 with TRBJ2-7, with D possibly being TRBD2 (7 bases). The CDR3 runs to 13 residues. With 8 bases removed from V and 2 bases from J, the gap between germline ends came to 14 bases. Germline V gene data show CDR1 as SGDLS and CDR2 as YYNGEE.

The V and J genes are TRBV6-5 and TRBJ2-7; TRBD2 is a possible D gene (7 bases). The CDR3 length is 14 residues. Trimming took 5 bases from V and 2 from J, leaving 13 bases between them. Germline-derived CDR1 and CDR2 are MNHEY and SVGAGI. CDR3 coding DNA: TGTGCCAGCAGTGAAGGGGGACTAACCTACGAGCAGTACTTC. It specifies CASSEGGLTYEQYF.

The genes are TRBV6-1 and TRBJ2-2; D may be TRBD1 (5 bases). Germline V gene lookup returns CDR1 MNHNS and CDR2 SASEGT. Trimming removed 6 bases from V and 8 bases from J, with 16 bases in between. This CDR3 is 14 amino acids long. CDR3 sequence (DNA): TGTGCCAGCAGCCCCTCACTCAGACAGGGGGAGCTGTTTTTT. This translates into CASSPSLRQGELFF.

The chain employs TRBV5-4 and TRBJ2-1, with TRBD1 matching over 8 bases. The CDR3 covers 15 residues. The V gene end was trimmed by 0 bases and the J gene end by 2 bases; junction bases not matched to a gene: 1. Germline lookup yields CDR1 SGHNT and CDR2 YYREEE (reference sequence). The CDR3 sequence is CASSLGQGPYNEQFF. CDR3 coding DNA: TGTGCCAGCAGCTTGGGACAGGGGCCCTACAATGAGCAGTTCTTC.

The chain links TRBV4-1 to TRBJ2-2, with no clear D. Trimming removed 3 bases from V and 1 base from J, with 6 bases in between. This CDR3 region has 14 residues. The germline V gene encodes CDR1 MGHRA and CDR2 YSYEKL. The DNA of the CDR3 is TGCGCCAGCAGCCATAACAGGAACACCGGGGAGCTGTTTTTT. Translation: CASSHNRNTGELFF.

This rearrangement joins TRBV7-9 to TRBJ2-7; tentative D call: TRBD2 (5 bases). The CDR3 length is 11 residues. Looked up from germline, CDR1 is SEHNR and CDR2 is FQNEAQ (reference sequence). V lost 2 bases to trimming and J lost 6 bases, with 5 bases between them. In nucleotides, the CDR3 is TGTGCCAGCAGCTTACGGGGCGAGCAGTACTTC. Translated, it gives CASSLRGEQYF.

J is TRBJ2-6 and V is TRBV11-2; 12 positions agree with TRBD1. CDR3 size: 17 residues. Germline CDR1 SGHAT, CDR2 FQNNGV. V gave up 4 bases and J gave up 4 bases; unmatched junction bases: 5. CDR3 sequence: CASSSRDRGHGANVLTF. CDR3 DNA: TGTGCCAGCAGCTCCCGGGACAGGGGGCACGGGGCCAACGTCCTGACTTTC.

The CDR3 region is CASSIYTTGNIQYF. The DNA of the CDR3 is TGTGCCAGCAGTATATATACTACAGGAAACATTCAGTACTTC. The rearrangement uses TRBV27 and TRBJ2-4; D possibly corresponds to TRBD1 (5 bases). The CDR3 spans 14 residues. V lost 5 bases and J lost 6, with 14 bases in between. Germline values: CDR1 MNHEY, CDR2 SMNVEV (reference sequence).

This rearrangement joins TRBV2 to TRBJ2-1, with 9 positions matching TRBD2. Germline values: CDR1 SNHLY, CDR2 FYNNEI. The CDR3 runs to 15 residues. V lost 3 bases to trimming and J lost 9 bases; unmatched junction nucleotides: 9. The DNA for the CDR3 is TGTGCCAGCAGTGATAAAGTTAGCGGGGGCGGTGAGCAGTTCTTC. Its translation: CASSDKVSGGGEQFF.

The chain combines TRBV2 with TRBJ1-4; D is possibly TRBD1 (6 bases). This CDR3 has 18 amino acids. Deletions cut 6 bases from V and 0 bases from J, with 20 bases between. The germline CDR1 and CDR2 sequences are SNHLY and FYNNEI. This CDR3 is CASRTGLRFTTTNEKLFF. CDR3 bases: TGTGCCAGCAGAACAGGGCTAAGGTTCACAACAACTAATGAAAAACTGTTTTTT.

The DNA for the CDR3 is TGTGCCAGCAGCTTAGCGCCTTCGGGGATTTCTGGAAACACCATATATTTT. Translating it yields CASSLAPSGISGNTIYF. V gene TRBV7-9 combines with J gene TRBJ1-3; no definite D call. This CDR3 is built from 17 residues. V lost 0 bases and J 1 base, leaving 13 bases between the germline ends. Germline V lookup: CDR1 SEHNR, CDR2 FQNEAQ (reference sequence).

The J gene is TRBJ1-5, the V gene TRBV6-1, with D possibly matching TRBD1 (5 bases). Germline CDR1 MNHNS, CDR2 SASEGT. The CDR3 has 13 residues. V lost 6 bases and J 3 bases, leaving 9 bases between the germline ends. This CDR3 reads CASRDRLNQPQHF. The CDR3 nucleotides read TGTGCCAGCAGAGACAGACTCAATCAGCCCCAGCATTTT.

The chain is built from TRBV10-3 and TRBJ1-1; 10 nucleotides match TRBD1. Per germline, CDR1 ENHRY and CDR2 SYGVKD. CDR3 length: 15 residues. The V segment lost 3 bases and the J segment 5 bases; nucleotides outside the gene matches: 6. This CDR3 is CAISDPGQGGTEAFF. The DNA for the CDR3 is TGTGCCATCAGTGACCCTGGACAGGGGGGGACTGAAGCTTTCTTT.

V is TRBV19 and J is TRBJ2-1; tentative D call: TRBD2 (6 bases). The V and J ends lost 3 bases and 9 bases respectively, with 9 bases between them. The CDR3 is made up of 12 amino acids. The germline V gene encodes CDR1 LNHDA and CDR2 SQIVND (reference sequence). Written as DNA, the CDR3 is TGTGCCAGTAGTATCAACGGGGGTGAGCAGTTCTTC. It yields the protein CASSINGGEQFF.

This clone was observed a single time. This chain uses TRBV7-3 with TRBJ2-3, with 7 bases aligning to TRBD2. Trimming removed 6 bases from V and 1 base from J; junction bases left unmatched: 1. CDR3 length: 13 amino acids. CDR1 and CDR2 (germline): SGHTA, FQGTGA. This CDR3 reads CASSAGGTDTQYF. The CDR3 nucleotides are TGTGCCAGCAGTGCGGGGGGCACAGATACGCAGTATTTT.

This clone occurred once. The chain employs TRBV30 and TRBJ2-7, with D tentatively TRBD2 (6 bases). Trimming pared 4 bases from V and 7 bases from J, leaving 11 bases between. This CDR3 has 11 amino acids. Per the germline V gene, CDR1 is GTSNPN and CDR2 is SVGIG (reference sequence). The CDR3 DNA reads TGTGCCTGGACCCTAGCGAATGAGCAGTACTTC. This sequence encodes CAWTLANEQYF.

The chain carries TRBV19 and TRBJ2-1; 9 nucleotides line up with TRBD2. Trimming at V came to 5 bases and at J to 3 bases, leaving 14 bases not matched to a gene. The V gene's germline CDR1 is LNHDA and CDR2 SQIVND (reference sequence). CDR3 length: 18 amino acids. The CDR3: CASSGQSGGKGNYNEQFF. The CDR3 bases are TGTGCCAGTAGTGGGCAAAGCGGGGGGAAAGGTAACTACAATGAGCAGTTCTTC.

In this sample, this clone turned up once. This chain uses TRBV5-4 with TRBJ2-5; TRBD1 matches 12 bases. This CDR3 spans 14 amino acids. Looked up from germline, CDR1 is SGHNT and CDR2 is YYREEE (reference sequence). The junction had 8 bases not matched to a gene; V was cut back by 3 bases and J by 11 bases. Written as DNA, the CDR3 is TGTGCCAGCAGCTGGGGACAGGGGGCGGGAGAGCAGTACTTC. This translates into CASSWGQGAGEQYF.

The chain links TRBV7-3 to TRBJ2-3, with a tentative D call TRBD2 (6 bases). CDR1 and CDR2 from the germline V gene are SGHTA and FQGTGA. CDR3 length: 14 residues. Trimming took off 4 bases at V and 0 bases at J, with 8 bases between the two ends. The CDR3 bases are TGTGCCAGCAGCTCCGGGGGAAGCACAGATACGCAGTATTTT. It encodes CASSSGGSTDTQYF.

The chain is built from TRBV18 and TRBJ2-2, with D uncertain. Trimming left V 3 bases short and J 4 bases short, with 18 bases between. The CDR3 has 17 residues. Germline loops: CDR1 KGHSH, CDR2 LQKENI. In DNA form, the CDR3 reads TGTGCCAGCTCACCGGATGTTGGAAACAGAAGCACCGGGGAGCTGTTTTTT. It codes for CASSPDVGNRSTGELFF.

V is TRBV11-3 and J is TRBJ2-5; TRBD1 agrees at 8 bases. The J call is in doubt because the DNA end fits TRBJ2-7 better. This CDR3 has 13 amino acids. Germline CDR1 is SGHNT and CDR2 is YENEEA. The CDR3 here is CASSLGTGGEQYF. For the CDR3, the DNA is TGTGCCAGCAGCTTGGGGACAGGAGGCGAGCAGTACTTC.

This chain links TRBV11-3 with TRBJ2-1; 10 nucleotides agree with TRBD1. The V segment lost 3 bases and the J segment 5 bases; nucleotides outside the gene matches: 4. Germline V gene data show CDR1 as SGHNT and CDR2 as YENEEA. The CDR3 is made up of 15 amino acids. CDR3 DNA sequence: TGTGCCAGCAGCTTGGGACAGGGGCACCACAATGAGCAGTTCTTC. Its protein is CASSLGQGHHNEQFF.

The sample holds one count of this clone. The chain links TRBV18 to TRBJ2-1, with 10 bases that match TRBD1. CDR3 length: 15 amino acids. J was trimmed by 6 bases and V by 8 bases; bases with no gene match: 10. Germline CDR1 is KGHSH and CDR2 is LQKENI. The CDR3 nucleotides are TGTGCCAGCACGTCGGGACAGGGGTTAGGCAATGAGCAGTTCTTC. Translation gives CASTSGQGLGNEQFF.

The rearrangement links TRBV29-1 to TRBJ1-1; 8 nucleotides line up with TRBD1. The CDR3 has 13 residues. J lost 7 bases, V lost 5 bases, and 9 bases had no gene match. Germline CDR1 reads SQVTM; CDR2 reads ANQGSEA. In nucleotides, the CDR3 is TGCAGCGTTCAGACAGGGGAAAAAGTTGAAGCTTTCTTT. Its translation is CSVQTGEKVEAFF.

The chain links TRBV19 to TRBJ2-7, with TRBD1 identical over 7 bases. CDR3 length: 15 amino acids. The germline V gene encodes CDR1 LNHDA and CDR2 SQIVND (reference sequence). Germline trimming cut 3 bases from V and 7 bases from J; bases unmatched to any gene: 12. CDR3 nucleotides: TGTGCCAGTAGTATTCGGCCAGGGGGTCTGGGGGAGCAGTACTTC. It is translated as CASSIRPGGLGEQYF. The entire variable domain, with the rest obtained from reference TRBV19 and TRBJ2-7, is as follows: DGGITQSPKYLFRKEGQNVTLSCEQNLNHDAMYWYRQDPGQGLRLIYYSQIVNDFQKGDIAEGYSVSREKKESFPLTVTSAQKNPTAFYLCASSIRPGGLGEQYFGPGTRLTVT.

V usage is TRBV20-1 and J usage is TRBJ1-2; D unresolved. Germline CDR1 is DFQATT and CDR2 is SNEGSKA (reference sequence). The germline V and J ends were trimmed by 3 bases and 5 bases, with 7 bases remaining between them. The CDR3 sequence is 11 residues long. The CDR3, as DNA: TGCAGTGCTAGGCATAGTTATGGCTACACCTTC. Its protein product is CSARHSYGYTF.

For the CDR3, the DNA is TGTGCTAGTGCCGCAGGGGGCGGGTTTGACACTGAAGCTTTCTTT. This translates into CASAAGGGFDTEAFF. The chain has TRBV12-5 and TRBJ1-1; 8 bases align to TRBD1. Germline CDR1 LGHNT, CDR2 FRNRAP. The CDR3 runs to 15 residues. Trimming removed 7 bases from V and 3 bases from J; junction bases left unmatched: 10.

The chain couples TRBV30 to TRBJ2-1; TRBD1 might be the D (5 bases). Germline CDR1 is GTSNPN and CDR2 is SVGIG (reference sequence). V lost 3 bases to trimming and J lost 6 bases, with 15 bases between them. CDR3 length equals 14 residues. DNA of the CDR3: TGTGCCTGGAGCGGACAACCGACCCTCAATGAGCAGTTCTTC. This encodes CAWSGQPTLNEQFF.